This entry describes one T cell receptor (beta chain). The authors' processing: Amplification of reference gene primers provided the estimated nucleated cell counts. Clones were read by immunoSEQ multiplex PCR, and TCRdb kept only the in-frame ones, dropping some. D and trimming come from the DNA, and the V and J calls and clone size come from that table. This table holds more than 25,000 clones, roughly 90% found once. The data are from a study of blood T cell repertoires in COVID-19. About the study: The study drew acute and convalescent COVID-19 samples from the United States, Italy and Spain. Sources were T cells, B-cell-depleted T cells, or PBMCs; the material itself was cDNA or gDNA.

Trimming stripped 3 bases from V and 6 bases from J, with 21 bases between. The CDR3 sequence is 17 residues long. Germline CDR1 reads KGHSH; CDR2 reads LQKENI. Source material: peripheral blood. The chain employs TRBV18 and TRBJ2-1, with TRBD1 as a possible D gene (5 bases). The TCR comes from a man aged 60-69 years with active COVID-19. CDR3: CASSPTGRAVDGNEQFF. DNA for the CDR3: TGTGCCAGCTCACCCACAGGAAGGGCGGTGGATGGCAATGAGCAGTTCTTC.